This T cell receptor (beta chain) was captured by sequencing in a study of shared clonotypes between healthy human individuals. The method was immunoSEQ multiplex PCR; TCRdb's version includes in-frame clones alone and lacks a portion of them. The data show around 1.4 million clones, less than 99% seen once. Germline assignment: CDR1 LNHDA and CDR2 SQIVND (reference sequence). V shed 4 bases and J shed 7 bases, with 22 bases lying between them. This CDR3 contains 16 residues. The chain combines TRBV19 with TRBJ1-2; a weak D match, TRBD1 (6 bases). Sequencing input: naive CD4+ T cells sorted from blood. Described subset: CD45RA+ positively selected. The TCR was taken from a man aged 30 to 39 in good health. CDR3 nucleotides: TGTGCCAGTAGTAGCCCACCCGTGGGGGCCTCGAGTGGCTACACCTTC. Protein: CASSSPPVGASSGYTF.